This T cell receptor beta chain was sequenced during a study of response to subunit inactivated influenza vaccine. General study points: Authors suggested each seasonal flu vaccination may recruit only limited numbers of new T cells.

A single record per CDR3 protein comes from TCRdb applying MiXCR to the RT-PCR reads. The sample has approximately 170,000 distinct CDR3 sequences, less than 15% seen once. Concerning this clonotype itself: Its cognate antigen is unknown.

CDR1 and CDR2 from the germline V gene are SGHAT and FQNNGV. The CDR3 has 18 residues. V lost 3 bases, J lost 4 bases, and 14 bases stayed unmatched. These records were also assigned to another study, of T cells expressing NK-cell markers. That study reports: TCR beta cDNA was made by 5'RACE template switching with UMIs. Sorted CD3+CD56-NKG2C+, CD3+CD56+NKG2C- and CD3+CD56+NKG2C+ T cells were the source of the TCR beta repertoires. The eight sequenced donors comprised seven who were HCMV-seropositive and one who was seronegative. Dominant NKG2C+ clonotype frequencies of about 1.0-8% of CD8+ T cells were measured in several donors.

The chain carries TRBV11-2 and TRBJ2-3; 9 nucleotides match TRBD2. The sample was CD8+ T cells sorted from PBMCs, taken about 12 days after vaccination. This TCR was sampled from a man between 45 and 60 years old who received an inactivated influenza vaccine. As DNA, the CDR3 is TGTGCCAGCAGCTTGGACGGAGGCGGGGGGGCGAACGCAGATACGCAGTATTTT. This encodes CASSLDGGGGANADTQYF.